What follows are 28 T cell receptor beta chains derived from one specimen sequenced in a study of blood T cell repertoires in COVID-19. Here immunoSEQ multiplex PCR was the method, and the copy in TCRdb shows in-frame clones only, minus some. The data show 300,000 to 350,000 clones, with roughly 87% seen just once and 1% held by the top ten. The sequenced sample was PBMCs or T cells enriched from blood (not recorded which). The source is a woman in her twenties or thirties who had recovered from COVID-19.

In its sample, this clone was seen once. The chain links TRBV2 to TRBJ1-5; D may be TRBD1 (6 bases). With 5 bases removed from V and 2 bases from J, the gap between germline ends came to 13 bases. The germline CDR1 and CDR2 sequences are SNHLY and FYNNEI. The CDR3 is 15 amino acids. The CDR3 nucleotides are TGTGCCAGCAGTCTCACAGGGCAAGGCAATCAGCCCCAGCATTTT. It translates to CASSLTGQGNQPQHF.

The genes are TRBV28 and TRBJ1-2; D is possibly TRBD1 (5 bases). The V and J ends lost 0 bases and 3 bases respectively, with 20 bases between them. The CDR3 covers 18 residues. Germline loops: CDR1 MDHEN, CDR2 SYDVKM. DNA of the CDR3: TGTGCCAGCAGTTTATGGACAGCTCAGGAGCGGGGTGACTATGGCTACACCTTC. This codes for CASSLWTAQERGDYGYTF.

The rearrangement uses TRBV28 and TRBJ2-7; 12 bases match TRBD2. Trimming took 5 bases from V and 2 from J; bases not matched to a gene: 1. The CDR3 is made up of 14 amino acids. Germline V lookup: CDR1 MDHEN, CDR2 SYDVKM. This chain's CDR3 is CASSLAGGPYEQYF. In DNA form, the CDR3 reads TGTGCCAGCAGTCTAGCGGGGGGGCCCTACGAGCAGTACTTC.

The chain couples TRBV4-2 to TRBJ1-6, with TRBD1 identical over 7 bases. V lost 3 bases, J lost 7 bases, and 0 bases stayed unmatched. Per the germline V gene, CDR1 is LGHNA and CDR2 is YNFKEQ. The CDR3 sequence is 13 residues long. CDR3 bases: TGTGCCAGCAGCCAGGGACAGAATTCACCCCTCCACTTT. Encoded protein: CASSQGQNSPLHF.

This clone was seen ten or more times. The CDR3 is CASSDGLATGELFF. In DNA, the CDR3 is TGTGCCAGCAGTGACGGCCTAGCCACCGGGGAGCTGTTTTTT. The genes are TRBV6-4 and TRBJ2-2; TRBD2 might be the D (5 bases). CDR1 is MRHNA, CDR2 SNTAGT, per germline. The CDR3 sequence is 14 residues long. The V end was cut by 2 bases, the J end by 4 bases, with 8 bases between.

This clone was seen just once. CDR3 region: CASTKGQGNEKLFF. The CDR3 nucleotides read TGTGCCAGTACCAAGGGACAGGGGAATGAAAAACTGTTTTTT. J is TRBJ1-4 and V is TRBV19, with 10 bases aligning to TRBD1. Trimming removed 7 bases from V and 5 bases from J; junction bases left unmatched: 4. This CDR3 is 14 amino acids long. Germline lookup yields CDR1 LNHDA and CDR2 SQIVND (reference sequence). The full variable domain, its missing parts supplied by reference TRBV19 and TRBJ1-4, is DGGITQSPKYLFRKEGQNVTLSCEQNLNHDAMYWYRQDPGQGLRLIYYSQIVNDFQKGDIAEGYSVSREKKESFPLTVTSAQKNPTAFYLCASTKGQGNEKLFFGSGTQLSVL.

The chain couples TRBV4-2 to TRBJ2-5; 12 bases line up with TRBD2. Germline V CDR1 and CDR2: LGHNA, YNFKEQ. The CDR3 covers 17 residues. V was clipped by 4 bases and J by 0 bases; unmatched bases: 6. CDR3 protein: CASSPWTSGTYQETQYF. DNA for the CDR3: TGTGCCAGCAGCCCGTGGACTAGCGGGACTTACCAAGAGACCCAGTACTTC.

CDR3 loop: CSVEAQGVGGYTF. The DNA for the CDR3 is TGCAGCGTTGAAGCCCAGGGGGTTGGTGGCTACACCTTC. The chain joins TRBV29-1 to TRBJ1-2; 7 bases agree with TRBD1. J was trimmed by 7 bases and V by 1 base; bases with no gene match: 6. Germline assignment: CDR1 SQVTM and CDR2 ANQGSEA. The CDR3 loop spans 13 amino acids.

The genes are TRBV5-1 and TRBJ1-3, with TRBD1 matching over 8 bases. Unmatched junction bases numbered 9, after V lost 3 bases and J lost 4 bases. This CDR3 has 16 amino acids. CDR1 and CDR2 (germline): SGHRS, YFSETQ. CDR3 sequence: CASSSARTGRGNTIYF. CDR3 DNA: TGCGCCAGCAGCTCCGCCCGGACAGGGAGAGGAAACACCATATATTTT. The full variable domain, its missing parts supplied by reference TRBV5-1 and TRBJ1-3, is KAGVTQTPRYLIKTRGQQVTLSCSPISGHRSVSWYQQTPGQGLQFLFEYFSETQRNKGNFPGRFSGRQFSNSRSEMNVSTLELGDSALYLCASSSARTGRGNTIYFGEGSWLTVV.

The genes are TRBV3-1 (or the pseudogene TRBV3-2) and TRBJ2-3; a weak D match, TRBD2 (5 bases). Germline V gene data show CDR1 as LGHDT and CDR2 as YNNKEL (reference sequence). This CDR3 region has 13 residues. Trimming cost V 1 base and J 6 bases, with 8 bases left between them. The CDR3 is CASSQAEGDTQYF. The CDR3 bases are TGTGCCAGCAGCCAAGCAGAGGGTGATACGCAGTATTTT.

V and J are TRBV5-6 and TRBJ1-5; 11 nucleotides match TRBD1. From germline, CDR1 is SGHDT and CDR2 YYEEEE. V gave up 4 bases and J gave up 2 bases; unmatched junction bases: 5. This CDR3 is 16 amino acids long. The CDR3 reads CASSLDRGHGNQPQHF. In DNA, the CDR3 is TGTGCCAGCAGCCTGGACAGGGGGCACGGCAATCAGCCCCAGCATTTT.

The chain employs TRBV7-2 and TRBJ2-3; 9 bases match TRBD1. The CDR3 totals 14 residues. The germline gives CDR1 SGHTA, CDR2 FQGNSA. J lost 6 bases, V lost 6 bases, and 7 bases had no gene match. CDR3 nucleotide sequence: TGTGCCAGCAGTTCCGAACAGGGGGCGGATACGCAGTATTTT. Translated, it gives CASSSEQGADTQYF.

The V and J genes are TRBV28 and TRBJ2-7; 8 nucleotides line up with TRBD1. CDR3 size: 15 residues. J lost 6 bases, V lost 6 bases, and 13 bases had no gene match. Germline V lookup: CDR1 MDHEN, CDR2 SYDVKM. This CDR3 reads CASRLLQGAKSEQYF. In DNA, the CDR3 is TGTGCCAGCAGACTTTTGCAGGGGGCGAAGAGCGAGCAGTACTTC.

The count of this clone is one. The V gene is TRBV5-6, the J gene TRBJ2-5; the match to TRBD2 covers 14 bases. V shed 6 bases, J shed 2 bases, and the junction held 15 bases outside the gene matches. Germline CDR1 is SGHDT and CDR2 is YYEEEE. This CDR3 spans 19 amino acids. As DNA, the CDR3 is TGTGCCAGCAACCGATTTAGACTAGCGGGGGGGACTGAACAAGAGACCCAGTACTTC. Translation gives CASNRFRLAGGTEQETQYF.

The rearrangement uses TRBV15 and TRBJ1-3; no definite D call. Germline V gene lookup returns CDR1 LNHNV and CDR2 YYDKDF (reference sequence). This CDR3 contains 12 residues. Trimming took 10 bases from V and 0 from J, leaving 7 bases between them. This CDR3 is CASRDSGNTIYF. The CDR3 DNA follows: TGTGCCAGCCGGGACTCTGGAAACACCATATATTTT.

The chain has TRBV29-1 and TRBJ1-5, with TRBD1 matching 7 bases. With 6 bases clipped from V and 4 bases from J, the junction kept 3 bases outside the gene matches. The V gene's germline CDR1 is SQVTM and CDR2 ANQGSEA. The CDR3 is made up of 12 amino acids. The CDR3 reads CSVGQSNQPQHF. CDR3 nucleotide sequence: TGCAGCGTGGGACAGTCTAATCAGCCCCAGCATTTT.

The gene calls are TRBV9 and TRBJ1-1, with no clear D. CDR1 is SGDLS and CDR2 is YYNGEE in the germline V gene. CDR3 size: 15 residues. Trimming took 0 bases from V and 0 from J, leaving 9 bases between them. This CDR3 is CASSVGDEVNTEAFF. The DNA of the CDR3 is TGTGCCAGCAGCGTAGGAGATGAGGTGAACACTGAAGCTTTCTTT. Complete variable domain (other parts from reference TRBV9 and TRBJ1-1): DSGVTQTPKHLITATGQRVTLRCSPRSGDLSVYWYQQSLDQGLQFLIQYYNGEERAKGNILERFSAQQFPDLHSELNLSSLELGDSALYFCASSVGDEVNTEAFFGQGTRLTVV.

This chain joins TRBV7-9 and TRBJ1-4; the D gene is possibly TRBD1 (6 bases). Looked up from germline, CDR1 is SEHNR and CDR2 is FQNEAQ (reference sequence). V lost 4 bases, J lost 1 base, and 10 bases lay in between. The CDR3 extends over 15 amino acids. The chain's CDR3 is CASSSTGLTNEKLFF. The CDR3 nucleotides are TGTGCCAGCAGCTCTACAGGGCTAACTAATGAAAAACTGTTTTTT.

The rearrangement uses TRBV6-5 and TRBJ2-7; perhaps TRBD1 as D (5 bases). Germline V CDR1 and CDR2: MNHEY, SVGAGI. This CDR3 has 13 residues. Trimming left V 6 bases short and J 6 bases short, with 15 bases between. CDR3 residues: CASSGTQGAEQYF. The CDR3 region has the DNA TGTGCCAGCAGCGGAACTCAGGGTGCCGAGCAGTACTTC.

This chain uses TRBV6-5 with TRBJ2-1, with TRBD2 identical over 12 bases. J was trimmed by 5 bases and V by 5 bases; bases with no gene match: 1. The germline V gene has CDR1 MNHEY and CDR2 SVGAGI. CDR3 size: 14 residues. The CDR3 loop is CASSLAGGDNEQFF. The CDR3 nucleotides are TGTGCCAGCAGTCTAGCGGGGGGGGACAATGAGCAGTTCTTC.

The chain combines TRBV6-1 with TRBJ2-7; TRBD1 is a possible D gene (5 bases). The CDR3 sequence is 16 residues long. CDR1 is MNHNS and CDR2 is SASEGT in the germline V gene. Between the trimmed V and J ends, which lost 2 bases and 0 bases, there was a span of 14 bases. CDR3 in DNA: TGTGCCAGCAGTGAACCAGGTAGGGGATCCTCCTACGAGCAGTACTTC. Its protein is CASSEPGRGSSYEQYF.

Here the CDR3 reads CASSVTNVPTGELFF. The CDR3, as DNA: TGTGCCAGCAGCGTAACAAATGTCCCCACCGGGGAGCTGTTTTTT. The chain is built from TRBV9 and TRBJ2-2; D is unresolved. The length of the CDR3 is 15 residues. The V gene lost 1 base and the J gene lost 4 bases, with 11 bases spanning the gap. The germline V gene has CDR1 SGDLS and CDR2 YYNGEE.

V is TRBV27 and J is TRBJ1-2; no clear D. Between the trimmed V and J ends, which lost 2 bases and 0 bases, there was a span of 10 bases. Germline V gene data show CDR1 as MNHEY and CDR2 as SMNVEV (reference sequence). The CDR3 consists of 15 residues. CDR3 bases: TGTGCCAGCAGTTTAAACGGACTCCCTAACTATGGCTACACCTTC. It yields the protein CASSLNGLPNYGYTF.

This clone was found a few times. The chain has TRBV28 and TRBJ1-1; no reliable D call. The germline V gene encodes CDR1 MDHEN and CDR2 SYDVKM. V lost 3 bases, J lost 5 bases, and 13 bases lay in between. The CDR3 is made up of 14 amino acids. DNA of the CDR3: TGTGCCAGCAGTTTGGAGGGCGGAGGGACTGAAGCTTTCTTT. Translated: CASSLEGGGTEAFF.

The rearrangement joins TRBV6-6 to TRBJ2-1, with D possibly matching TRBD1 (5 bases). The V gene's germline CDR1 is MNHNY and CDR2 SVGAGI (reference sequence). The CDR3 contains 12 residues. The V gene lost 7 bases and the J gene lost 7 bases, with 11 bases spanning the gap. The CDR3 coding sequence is TGTGCCAGCACCCTAGACAGAAATGAGCAGTTCTTC. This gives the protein CASTLDRNEQFF.

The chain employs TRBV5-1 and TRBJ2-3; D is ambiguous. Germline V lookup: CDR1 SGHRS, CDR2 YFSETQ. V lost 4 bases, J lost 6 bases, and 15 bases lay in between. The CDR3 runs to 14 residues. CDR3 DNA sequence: TGCGCCAGCAGCCCAGGCACAGTTCGGGATACGCAGTATTTT. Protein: CASSPGTVRDTQYF. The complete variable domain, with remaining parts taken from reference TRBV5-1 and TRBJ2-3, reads KAGVTQTPRYLIKTRGQQVTLSCSPISGHRSVSWYQQTPGQGLQFLFEYFSETQRNKGNFPGRFSGRQFSNSRSEMNVSTLELGDSALYLCASSPGTVRDTQYFGPGTRLTVL.

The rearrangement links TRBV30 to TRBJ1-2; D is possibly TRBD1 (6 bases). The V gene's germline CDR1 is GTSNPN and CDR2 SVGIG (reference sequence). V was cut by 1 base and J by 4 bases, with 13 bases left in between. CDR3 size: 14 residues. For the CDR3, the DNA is TGTGCCTGGAGTGGGGGGGGCGCGGGCTATGGCTACACCTTC. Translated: CAWSGGGAGYGYTF.

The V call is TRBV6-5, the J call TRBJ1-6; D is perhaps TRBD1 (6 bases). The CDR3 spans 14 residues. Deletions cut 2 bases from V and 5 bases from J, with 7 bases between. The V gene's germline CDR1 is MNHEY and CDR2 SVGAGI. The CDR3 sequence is CASSYPGDNSPLHF. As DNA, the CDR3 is TGTGCCAGCAGTTACCCAGGGGATAATTCACCCCTCCACTTT.